This TCR beta chain was sequenced during a study of blood T cell repertoires in COVID-19. The CDR3 extends over 14 amino acids. V lost 6 bases to trimming and J lost 6 bases; unmatched junction nucleotides: 4. Germline V gives CDR1 WNHNN, CDR2 SYGVQD (reference sequence). In the authors' workflow: Nucleated cell number was recorded as an estimate derived from reference gene primer amplification. The table came from immunoSEQ multiplex PCR; TCRdb's copy has only in-frame clones and leaves some out. V, J and clone size reflect that table, while D and trimming were determined from the DNA. The sample contains about 190,000 clones, 70% to 90% of which appear only once. This clone came up a few times.

The sample taken for sequencing was peripheral blood. This chain joins TRBV10-1 and TRBJ2-2; 10 bases are a match to TRBD1. The receptor's source is a human donor in a cohort sampled during active COVID-19. CDR3 in amino acids: CASRAGTGAGELFF. The CDR3 DNA reads TGCGCCAGCAGAGCCGGGACAGGGGCCGGGGAGCTGTTTTTT.